Given below is one TCR beta chain in context. The CDR3 consists of 14 residues. Germline values: CDR1 SGHRS, CDR2 YFSETQ. V lost 0 bases and J 10 bases, leaving 14 bases between the germline ends. This specimen belongs to a study of blood T cell repertoires in COVID-19. Sequencing was performed with immunoSEQ multiplex PCR; in TCRdb, only in-frame clones are kept and a portion is missing. Here the sample spans over 200,000 clones, 80% to 90% being singletons. The TCR sequence derives from a man at least 80 years old with acute or convalescent COVID-19. The sequenced material came from peripheral blood. The chain has TRBV5-1 and TRBJ2-1; D possibly corresponds to TRBD1 (6 bases). CDR3 residues: CASSLDWGLREQFF. Written as DNA, the CDR3 is TGCGCCAGCAGCTTGGACTGGGGGCTAAGGGAGCAGTTCTTC.